These 24 T cell receptor beta chains share one sample of origin, sequenced in a study of Graves' ophthalmopathy and Graves' hyperthyroidism. RNA transcripts were the template, and TCR beta CDR3 regions were amplified from them. HTBI primers were used in a first-round RT-PCR, which preceded a second-round multiplex PCR. Using its own MiXCR run on the multiplex PCR reads, TCRdb lists one record per CDR3 protein. The sample has about 550,000 distinct CDR3 sequences, 39% seen once. Specimen: peripheral blood or thyroid tissue (not recorded which). The receptors stem from an adult man with Graves' hyperthyroidism.

The rearrangement joins TRBV7-9 to TRBJ2-2; D is possibly TRBD1 (6 bases). The CDR3 has 16 residues. Trimming stripped 0 bases from V and 4 bases from J, with 12 bases between. CDR1 and CDR2 (germline): SEHNR, FQNEAQ (reference sequence). The CDR3 reads CASSLAPGQVTGELFF. In nucleotides, the CDR3 is TGTGCCAGCAGCTTAGCACCGGGACAAGTCACCGGGGAGCTGTTTTTT.

The V gene is TRBV7-2, the J gene TRBJ2-3, with a possible D match to TRBD1 (6 bases). The V gene lost 9 bases and the J gene lost 1 base, with 14 bases spanning the gap. The CDR3 runs 14 residues. CDR1 SGHTA and CDR2 FQGNSA come from the germline V gene. CDR3 bases: TGTGCCAGTAAAAGGGACATGGGCACAGATACGCAGTATTTT. Amino acids: CASKRDMGTDTQYF.

A word on this clonotype: One end of the junction fails to match germline, which may point to a read error. V usage is TRBV2 and J usage is TRBJ2-3; no firm D call. Germline CDR1 SNHLY, CDR2 FYNNEI. The CDR3 loop spans 13 amino acids. CDR3 nucleotides: TGTGCCAGCAGGGAAGGGCTTGGAGATACGCAGTATTTT. It translates to CASREGLGDTQYF.

This clonotype was observed many times. The gene calls are TRBV27 and TRBJ2-7; 7 positions match TRBD2. CDR3 length: 13 residues. CDR1 is MNHEY and CDR2 is SMNVEV in the germline V gene (reference sequence). V lost 8 bases, J lost 3 bases, and 7 bases stayed unmatched. The CDR3 region is CASSRSGDYEQYF. CDR3 DNA: TGTGCCAGCTCCAGGAGCGGGGACTACGAGCAGTACTTC.

The chain employs TRBV5-5 and TRBJ2-7; 11 nucleotides match TRBD1. Germline V gives CDR1 SGHKS, CDR2 YYEKEE (reference sequence). The CDR3 has 18 residues. The V gene end was trimmed by 4 bases and the J gene end by 3 bases; junction bases not matched to a gene: 15. The CDR3 DNA sequence: TGTGCCAGCAGCGCGGCCCGCTCCCTGGGACAGGGGGGCTACGAGCAGTACTTC. This translates into CASSAARSLGQGGYEQYF.

At least ten counts were recorded for this clonotype. The chain joins TRBV4-1 to TRBJ1-1; D may be TRBD1 (6 bases). The CDR3 is made up of 13 amino acids. CDR1 and CDR2 (germline): MGHRA, YSYEKL. V lost 3 bases to trimming and J lost 8 bases, with 13 bases between them. CDR3: CASSQLGRGEAFF. CDR3 nucleotides: TGCGCCAGCAGCCAGTTGGGCAGGGGCGAAGCTTTCTTT.

At least ten counts were recorded for this clonotype. The chain couples TRBV7-8 to TRBJ1-2; 11 bases are a match to TRBD1. V lost 1 base to trimming and J lost 6 bases; unmatched junction nucleotides: 4. This CDR3 contains 15 residues. The germline gives CDR1 SGHVS, CDR2 FQNEAQ. CDR3 DNA sequence: TGTGCCAGCAGCTTAGGTCGGACAGGGGGCGATGGCTACACCTTC. It yields the protein CASSLGRTGGDGYTF.

In this sample, this clonotype turned up many times. The chain couples TRBV6-2 or TRBV6-3 to TRBJ1-2; D remains ambiguous. Germline CDR1 MNHEY, CDR2 SVGEGT. This CDR3 region has 15 residues. Trimming removed 1 base at V and 8 bases at J, with 17 bases between. This chain's CDR3 is CASSYFSLPAQGYTF. CDR3 nucleotide sequence: TGTGCCAGCAGTTACTTCTCGTTACCGGCGCAGGGCTACACCTTC.

This clonotype was seen more than once but under ten times. This chain uses TRBV10-3 with TRBJ2-1, with D possibly TRBD1 on 5 matching bases. CDR3 size: 15 residues. V was pared by 3 bases and J by 1 base, with 10 bases between. The V gene's germline CDR1 is ENHRY and CDR2 SYGVKD. CDR3 sequence reads: CAISDPDRSYNEQFF. The CDR3 nucleotides read TGTGCCATCAGTGATCCTGACAGATCCTACAATGAGCAGTTCTTC.

The chain joins TRBV7-8 to TRBJ1-1, with TRBD1 as a possible D gene (5 bases). Germline assignment: CDR1 SGHVS and CDR2 FQNEAQ. The CDR3 consists of 14 residues. The V end lost 4 bases, the J end lost 1 base, and 10 bases lay between the germline ends. The CDR3 reads CASSSGRRNTEAFF. The CDR3 DNA sequence: TGTGCCAGCAGCTCAGGGCGAAGGAACACTGAAGCTTTCTTT.

This clonotype is a singleton in its sample. The chain carries TRBV19 and TRBJ1-5, with a tentative D call TRBD1 (6 bases). Germline loops: CDR1 LNHDA, CDR2 SQIVND (reference sequence). CDR3 length: 18 residues. V was pared by 6 bases and J by 7 bases, with 28 bases between. The chain's CDR3 is CASSDEGTPRGYEQPQHF. The CDR3, as DNA: TGTGCCAGTAGCGACGAAGGGACACCCCGGGGGTATGAGCAGCCCCAGCATTTT.

This clonotype was counted between two and nine times. The chain joins TRBV11-2 to TRBJ2-7; TRBD1 matches at 7 bases. The germline gives CDR1 SGHAT, CDR2 FQNNGV. CDR3 size: 18 residues. V shed 2 bases and J 1 base; nucleotides not matched to a gene: 14. The CDR3 region is CASSLPGHVTGTSYEQYF. The CDR3 nucleotides are TGTGCCAGCAGCTTACCTGGGCATGTGACAGGGACGTCCTACGAGCAGTACTTC.

This clonotype was counted ten times or more. V gene TRBV27 combines with J gene TRBJ1-4; D possibly corresponds to TRBD1 (6 bases). Germline lookup yields CDR1 MNHEY and CDR2 SMNVEV (reference sequence). The CDR3 loop spans 12 amino acids. V gave up 8 bases and J gave up 7 bases, with 11 bases separating them. The CDR3 spells CASGGAVEKLFF. The CDR3 bases are TGTGCCAGCGGGGGGGCGGTTGAAAAACTGTTTTTT.

This rearrangement joins TRBV15 to TRBJ2-3, with TRBD1 matching over 9 bases. Per germline, CDR1 LNHNV and CDR2 YYDKDF (reference sequence). The CDR3 is 14 residues long. The V gene end was trimmed by 6 bases and the J gene end by 2 bases; junction bases not matched to a gene: 3. DNA for the CDR3: TGTGCCACCAGACAGGGGGCTTCCACAGATACGCAGTATTTT. It encodes CATRQGASTDTQYF.

This rearrangement joins TRBV6-1 to TRBJ1-2, with 8 bases matching TRBD1. The CDR3 has 13 residues. Germline loops: CDR1 MNHNS, CDR2 SASEGT. Unmatched junction bases numbered 6, after V lost 5 bases and J lost 7 bases. In DNA, the CDR3 is TGTGCCAGCAGTTGGACAGGGAATGGTGGCTACACCTTC. Translating it yields CASSWTGNGGYTF.

In the case of this clonotype: Given the absence of the conserved phenylalanine or tryptophan at the CDR3 end, a read error is likely. The limits of the CDR3 on the DNA are not certain, so only TCRdb's listed CDR3 is given. V is TRBV5-1 and J is TRBJ2-2. The CDR3 adds up to 8 amino acids, both ends counted. Germline V gene lookup returns CDR1 SGHRS and CDR2 YFSETQ. The chain's CDR3 is CASSLAAR.

This clonotype was seen a few times. The J gene is TRBJ1-3, the V gene TRBV19, with 7 nucleotides matching TRBD1. The length of the CDR3 is 17 residues. V lost 4 bases, J lost 0 bases, and 9 bases stayed unmatched. The germline gives CDR1 LNHDA, CDR2 SQIVND (reference sequence). The CDR3 reads CASSRPGTANSGNTIYF. The CDR3 DNA sequence: TGTGCCAGTAGTAGGCCAGGGACAGCCAACTCTGGAAACACCATATATTTT.

This clonotype was seen once. The chain has TRBV19 and TRBJ2-1; D is possibly TRBD1 (5 bases). CDR1 is LNHDA and CDR2 is SQIVND in the germline V gene (reference sequence). This CDR3 contains 15 residues. V lost 3 bases and J 6 bases, leaving 15 bases between the germline ends. Here the CDR3 reads CASSIRPRGANEQFF. Here the CDR3 DNA reads TGTGCCAGTAGTATTCGACCCCGTGGGGCCAATGAGCAGTTCTTC.

This rearrangement joins TRBV7-8 to TRBJ1-4; TRBD1 matches at 9 bases. J was trimmed by 8 bases and V by 4 bases; bases with no gene match: 5. Germline assignment: CDR1 SGHVS and CDR2 FQNEAQ. CDR3 length: 14 residues. CDR3 coding DNA: TGTGCCAGCAGCTGGGGACAGGGTTGGGAAAAACTGTTTTTT. Translation: CASSWGQGWEKLFF.

CDR3 region: CASSLATGREQYF. In nucleotides, the CDR3 is TGTGCCAGCAGCTTGGCCACGGGACGCGAGCAGTACTTC. This chain uses TRBV7-2 with TRBJ2-7; D tentatively reads TRBD1 or TRBD2 (5 bases each). From germline, CDR1 is SGHTA and CDR2 FQGNSA. The CDR3 sequence is 13 residues long. V lost 3 bases and J 6 bases, leaving 12 bases between the germline ends.

This clonotype has ten or more counts. The chain couples TRBV20-1 to TRBJ2-2; 7 bases agree with TRBD1. The germline CDR1 and CDR2 sequences are DFQATT and SNEGSKA (reference sequence). CDR3 length: 12 amino acids. CDR3 region: CRASGGTGELFF. CDR3 nucleotides: TGCAGGGCGTCAGGGGGCACCGGGGAGCTGTTTTTT.

The V gene is TRBV2, the J gene TRBJ2-5; D call uncertain. The germline gives CDR1 SNHLY, CDR2 FYNNEI. This CDR3 is built from 16 residues. Trimming left V 1 base short and J 4 bases short, with 16 bases between. The CDR3 DNA reads TGTGCCAGCAGTGAAGGTGTGGGTAACCCTCGAGAGACCCAGTACTTC. It yields the protein CASSEGVGNPRETQYF.

This clonotype was counted at least ten times. The genes are TRBV29-1 and TRBJ1-2; possibly TRBD1 for D (6 bases). Germline assignment: CDR1 SQVTM and CDR2 ANQGSEA. The germline V and J ends were trimmed by 6 bases and 2 bases, with 13 bases remaining between them. The CDR3 length is 13 residues. The CDR3 sequence: CSVKGGRNYGYTF. In DNA form, the CDR3 reads TGCAGCGTAAAAGGGGGGCGCAACTATGGCTACACCTTC.

The chain carries TRBV24-1 and TRBJ2-5; no reliable D call. This CDR3 comprises 12 residues. V was cut by 6 bases and J by 5 bases, with 9 bases left in between. Per the germline V gene, CDR1 is KGHDR and CDR2 is SFDVKD. CDR3 in amino acids: CATSLSGETQYF. Here the CDR3 DNA reads TGTGCCACCAGTTTATCCGGGGAGACCCAGTACTTC.